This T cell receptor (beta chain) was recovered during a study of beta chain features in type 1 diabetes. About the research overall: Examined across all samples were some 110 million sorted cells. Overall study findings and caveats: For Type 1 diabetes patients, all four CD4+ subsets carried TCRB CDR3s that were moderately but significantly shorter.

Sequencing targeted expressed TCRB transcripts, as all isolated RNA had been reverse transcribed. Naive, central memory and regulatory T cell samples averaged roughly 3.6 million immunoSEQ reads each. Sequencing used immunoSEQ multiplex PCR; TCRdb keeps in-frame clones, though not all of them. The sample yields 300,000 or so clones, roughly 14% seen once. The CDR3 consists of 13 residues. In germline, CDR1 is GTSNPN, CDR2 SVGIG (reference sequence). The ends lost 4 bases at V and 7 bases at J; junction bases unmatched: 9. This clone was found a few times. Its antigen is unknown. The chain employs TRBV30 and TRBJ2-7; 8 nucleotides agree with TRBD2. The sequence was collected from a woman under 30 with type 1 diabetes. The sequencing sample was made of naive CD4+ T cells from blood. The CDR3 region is CAWIGREGREQYF. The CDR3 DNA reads TGTGCCTGGATCGGGAGGGAGGGTCGGGAGCAGTACTTC.